These T cell receptor beta chains were read from a single sample in a study of T cell responses to AZD1222 COVID-19 vaccine. The data were produced by immunoSEQ multiplex PCR, yet TCRdb's version contains in-frame clones alone and is incomplete. This sample carries 150,000 to 200,000 clones, approximately 88% of them seen once, and the ten largest clones take approximately 1.6%. The sequenced sample was peripheral blood, obtained on day 0 of AZD1222 vaccination. Every receptor here comes from an adult in good health. Both conserved end residues are part of each CDR3. Fields, in order: J gene, clone size, CDR3 length, V gene, D gene, CDR3 DNA, CDR3 protein. D genes are given only for firm matches. The size entry is marked missing in some rows and otherwise reads once, few, many or a size class.

>TRBJ2-1|.|13|TRBV7-9|.
TGTGCCAGCAGCTTGTCTGGGTTCGGTGAGCAGTTCTTC
CASSLSGFGEQFF
>TRBJ2-5|once|15|TRBV5-6|.
TGTGCCAGCAGTTTGGGGACGGTAGAACAAGAGACCCAGTACTTC
CASSLGTVEQETQYF
>TRBJ2-5|once|13|TRBV7-2|TRBD1
TGTGCCAGCAGCTTGACAGGGACAGAGACCCAGTACTTC
CASSLTGTETQYF
>TRBJ2-1|.|16|TRBV10-3|TRBD2
TGTGCCATCAGTCCGACTAGCGGGGGTTTCTACAATGAGCAGTTCTTC
CAISPTSGGFYNEQFF
>TRBJ2-1|.|15|TRBV5-1|TRBD2
TGCGCCAGCAGCCTAGGACTAGCGGTTTACAATGAGCAGTTCTTC
CASSLGLAVYNEQFF
>TRBJ1-1|.|13|TRBV5-1|.
TGCGCCAGCACCTCTAACCCGAACACTGAAGCTTTCTTT
CASTSNPNTEAFF
>TRBJ1-1|.|13|TRBV7-8|.
TGTGCCAGCAGCCATAACGATCACACTGAAGCTTTCTTT
CASSHNDHTEAFF
>TRBJ2-2|.|16|TRBV28|.
TGTGCCAGCACCCGGGTTAGGGCGGAGAACACCGGGGAGCTGTTTTTT
CASTRVRAENTGELFF
>TRBJ1-3|.|16|TRBV6-6|.
TGTGCCAGCAGTTACTCGCCAGGGACCTCTGGAAACACCATATATTTT
CASSYSPGTSGNTIYF
>TRBJ1-2|.|12|TRBV10-3|.
TGTGCCATCAGTGAGCCAGGCTATGGCTACACCTTC
CAISEPGYGYTF
>TRBJ1-6|few|13|TRBV14|.
TGTGCCAGCAGCGGTCAGGTCGATTCACCCCTCCACTTT
CASSGQVDSPLHF
>TRBJ1-2|.|14|TRBV6-2/TRBV6-3|TRBD1
TGTGCCAGCAGTTACGACTACAGGGGCTATGGCTACACCTTC
CASSYDYRGYGYTF
>TRBJ1-5|.|15|TRBV7-2|.
TGTGCCAGCAGCTTAGCCTTCGGAGTCAATCAGCCCCAGCATTTT
CASSLAFGVNQPQHF
>TRBJ2-6|.|18|TRBV5-1|TRBD1
TGCGCCAGCAGCGCTGGGACAGGGGGCTTGGGTGGGGCCAACGTCCTGACTTTC
CASSAGTGGLGGANVLTF
>TRBJ1-5|.|15|TRBV5-3|.
TGTGCCAGAAGCTTGGTCAGCTCCCTCAGTTTGCCCCAGCATTTT
CARSLVSSLSLPQHF
>TRBJ2-2|.|15|TRBV4-3|.
TGCGCCAGCAGCCAAGACAGGGGATGGGCCGGGGAGCTGTTTTTT
CASSQDRGWAGELFF
>TRBJ1-5|.|15|TRBV6-5|.
TGTGCCAGTCGGGGGGGGGCAGGTGGCAATCAGCCCCAGCATTTT
CASRGGAGGNQPQHF
>TRBJ1-2|.|14|TRBV5-4|.
TGTGCCAGCAGCCCGGGCCCAGACGGGCGAGGCTACACCTTC
CASSPGPDGRGYTF
>TRBJ2-2|.|17|TRBV7-9|TRBD1
TGTGCCAGCAGCTTCCTCCCGGAAGGACAGGGGACCGGGGAGCTGTTTTTT
CASSFLPEGQGTGELFF
>TRBJ1-1|.|13|TRBV6-5|.
TGTGCCAGCATGAGAGGGGAGGGAGCTGAAGCTTTCTTT
CASMRGEGAEAFF
>TRBJ2-2|.|17|TRBV7-6|.
TGTGCCAGCAGCTTAGGATCGGGCGCTCGGGGCACCGGGGAGCTGTTTTTT
CASSLGSGARGTGELFF
>TRBJ2-2|.|13|TRBV6-6|TRBD2
TGTGCCAGCAGTTACGTAGCGGGCGGGGAGCTGTTTTTT
CASSYVAGGELFF
>TRBJ1-4|once|11|TRBV5-1|.
TGCGCCAGCAGGGCGGGTGAAAAACTGTTTTTT
CASRAGEKLFF
>TRBJ1-2|.|15|TRBV6-5|.
TGTGCCAGCAGTCCCCAAGCGGACGGAAACTATGGCTACACCTTC
CASSPQADGNYGYTF
>TRBJ1-5|.|15|TRBV2|.
TGTGCCAGCAAGGGGGACGGTTATAGCAATCAGCCCCAGCATTTT
CASKGDGYSNQPQHF
>TRBJ2-3|.|13|TRBV9|.
TGTGCCAGCAGCGTAGCGCACACAGATACGCAGTATTTT
CASSVAHTDTQYF
>TRBJ2-3|few|15|TRBV7-9|.
TGTGCCAGCAGCCCAGACCCTTACTCCACAGATACGCAGTATTTT
CASSPDPYSTDTQYF
>TRBJ1-2|.|12|TRBV6-5|TRBD1
TGTGCCAGCGCGACAGGGAACTATGGCTACACCTTC
CASATGNYGYTF
>TRBJ1-1|many|13|TRBV6-2/TRBV6-3|.
TGTGCCAGCAGTTATGGGGGAGGCACTGAAGCTTTCTTT
CASSYGGGTEAFF
>TRBJ1-5|.|14|TRBV2|TRBD1
TGTGCCAGCAGGGACAGGGGAGGCAATCAGCCCCAGCATTTT
CASRDRGGNQPQHF
>TRBJ1-3|.|16|TRBV19|.
TGTGCCAGTAGTATTGGGCAGCGTCTCTCTGGAAACACCATATATTTT
CASSIGQRLSGNTIYF
>TRBJ1-5|once|14|TRBV7-8|.
TGTGCCAGCAGCTTAGATCGCGGCAATCAGCCCCAGCATTTT
CASSLDRGNQPQHF
>TRBJ1-1|.|14|TRBV30|.
TGTGCCTGGAGTGTAGAACGGGGAGGGACTGAAGCTTTCTTT
CAWSVERGGTEAFF
>TRBJ1-5|.|16|TRBV28|.
TGTGCCAGCAGTTTATGGGCAGACATTAGCAATCAGCCCCAGCATTTT
CASSLWADISNQPQHF
>TRBJ1-1|.|14|TRBV18|TRBD1
TGTGCCAGCTCACTCGGACAGGCCAGCGGTGAAGCTTTCTTT
CASSLGQASGEAFF
>TRBJ1-5|.|12|TRBV28|.
TGTGCCAGCAGTTTAGGGCAGGGCCCTGAGCATTTT
CASSLGQGPEHF
>TRBJ1-6|.|17|TRBV5-1|TRBD1
TGCGCCAGCAGCTTCTCCCGGGACAGTGCCCATAATTCACCCCTCCACTTT
CASSFSRDSAHNSPLHF
>TRBJ1-1|.|15|TRBV9|.
TGTGCCAGCAGCGTAGATTGGCAGAGAAACACTGAAGCTTTCTTT
CASSVDWQRNTEAFF
>TRBJ1-6|few|14|TRBV5-1|TRBD1
TGCGCCAGCAGCTCCAGGGGGGATAATTCACCCCTCCACTTT
CASSSRGDNSPLHF
>TRBJ2-7|.|14|TRBV11-3|TRBD2
TGTGCCAGCAGCTTAGGGGAGGGCAAGTACGAGCAGTACTTC
CASSLGEGKYEQYF
>TRBJ1-5|.|15|TRBV6-5|.
TGTGCCAGCAGGGTGCGAGGGGAACTGAATCAGCCCCAGCATTTT
CASRVRGELNQPQHF
>TRBJ1-4|.|14|TRBV5-1|.
TGCGCCAGCGCTCCGACAGTCTCTAAGGAAAAACTGTTTTTT
CASAPTVSKEKLFF
>TRBJ1-1|.|13|TRBV10-3|.
TGTGCCATCAGTGCGGGAGGGAGCACTGAAGCTTTCTTT
CAISAGGSTEAFF